The present TCR beta chain was sequenced within a study of early T cells in non-severe SARS-CoV-2 infection. Points from the study as a whole: Database matching using VDJdb favored anti-spike CD8 responses, with private and CD4 specificities left missing.

This clonotype was observed at least ten times. The antigen remains undetermined. CDR1 MGHDK and CDR2 SYGVNS come from the germline V gene. This CDR3 comprises 17 residues. V was cut by 3 bases and J by 2 bases, with 19 bases left in between. The TCR library protocol was used to attach unique molecular identifiers. These identifiers were attached to individual cDNA molecules. Using its own MiXCR run on the 5' RACE reads, TCRdb lists one record per CDR3 protein. The table records around 100,000 distinct CDR3 sequences, under 15% of them present only once. This chain links TRBV25-1 with TRBJ2-5; TRBD2 might be the D (6 bases). The sample consisted of whole blood. The clonotype originates from an adult who was a healthcare worker with PCR-confirmed SARS-CoV-2 infection or an uninfected control (not recorded which). The CDR3 nucleotides are TGTGCCAGCAGTGACATCCGGGGACTGAGCATTCAAGAGACCCAGTACTTC. It translates to CASSDIRGLSIQETQYF.